The 19 T cell receptor beta chains below come from one sample, sequenced in a study of sequential checkpoint blockade in melanoma. The sample's treatment: randomized to nivolumab then ipilimumab (arm A) or the reverse (arm B). This table comes from immunoSEQ multiplex PCR, and its TCRdb copy is limited to in-frame clones, with some not included. The repertoire has 4,000 or so clones, over 40% of them found once; the top ten carry approximately 40%. Sequencing was performed on CD8+ T cells sorted from blood (inferred from file names), taken from a patient given nivolumab and ipilimumab in sequence. The origin of the receptors is a human donor with melanoma.

This clone was detected only once. This chain uses TRBV5-1 with TRBJ1-1; 7 bases are shared with TRBD1. Per germline, CDR1 SGHRS and CDR2 YFSETQ. After removal of 0 bases from V and 3 bases from J, the junction contained 2 bases not matched to a gene. CDR3 length: 14 amino acids. In nucleotides, the CDR3 is TGCGCCAGCAGCTTGGGACAGGGTCACACTGAAGCTTTCTTT. Its translation: CASSLGQGHTEAFF. The complete variable domain, with remaining parts taken from reference TRBV5-1 and TRBJ1-1, reads KAGVTQTPRYLIKTRGQQVTLSCSPISGHRSVSWYQQTPGQGLQFLFEYFSETQRNKGNFPGRFSGRQFSNSRSEMNVSTLELGDSALYLCASSLGQGHTEAFFGQGTRLTVV.

The genes are TRBV5-1 and TRBJ2-7, with 8 nucleotides matching TRBD1. The CDR3 spans 17 residues. Germline assignment: CDR1 SGHRS and CDR2 YFSETQ. Losses at the gene ends were 5 bases for V and 2 bases for J; bases not matched to a gene: 15. CDR3 protein: CASSSPFQTGEPYEQYF. CDR3 coding DNA: TGCGCCAGCAGTTCTCCTTTTCAGACAGGGGAACCCTACGAGCAGTACTTC.

This clone came up a few times. This rearrangement joins TRBV15 to TRBJ1-1; unclear D gene. The CDR3 runs to 14 residues. Germline loops: CDR1 LNHNV, CDR2 YYDKDF (reference sequence). Between the trimmed V and J ends, which lost 0 bases and 7 bases, there was a span of 12 bases. The DNA of the CDR3 is TGTGCCACCAGCAGAGATTGGAGGGCCGATGAAGCTTTCTTT. Translated: CATSRDWRADEAFF.

This clone was counted only a few times. The rearrangement joins TRBV7-9 to TRBJ1-2; the D gene is possibly TRBD1 (5 bases). V lost 2 bases, J lost 6 bases, and 19 bases lay in between. CDR3 length: 16 residues. Germline V gene sequence: CDR1 SEHNR, CDR2 FQNEAQ (reference sequence). CDR3 sequence: CASSLISSRRDDGYTF. CDR3 sequence (DNA): TGTGCCAGCAGCTTAATCTCTTCCAGGAGGGACGATGGCTACACCTTC. Full variable domain (remainder filled in from reference TRBV7-9 and TRBJ1-2): DTGVSQNPRHKITKRGQNVTFRCDPISEHNRLYWYRQTLGQGPEFLTYFQNEAQLEKSRLLSDRFSAERPKGSFSTLEIQRTEQGDSAMYLCASSLISSRRDDGYTFGSGTRLTVV.

The chain recombines TRBV19 with TRBJ1-2; 10 bases map to TRBD1. Per germline, CDR1 LNHDA and CDR2 SQIVND (reference sequence). The CDR3 is 14 amino acids. The CDR3 loop reads CAAGQGSRNYGYTF. The DNA for the CDR3 is TGTGCAGCGGGACAGGGGAGCCGGAACTATGGCTACACCTTC.

This chain connects TRBV5-1 to TRBJ2-7; 11 positions match TRBD2. Trimming took 2 bases from V and 2 from J; bases not matched to a gene: 9. The CDR3 spans 17 residues. In germline, CDR1 is SGHRS, CDR2 YFSETQ. CDR3 sequence reads: CASSFFSGGAGAYEQYF. The DNA of the CDR3 is TGCGCCAGCAGCTTCTTTAGCGGGGGGGCCGGGGCCTACGAGCAGTACTTC.

This clone was seen more than once but under ten times. The chain couples TRBV10-3 to TRBJ2-7, with a possible D match to TRBD1 (6 bases). The CDR3 totals 16 residues. V shed 4 bases and J shed 4 bases, with 20 bases lying between them. Germline V gene sequence: CDR1 ENHRY, CDR2 SYGVKD. The chain's CDR3 is CAISGARTEDPYEQYF. The CDR3 region has the DNA TGTGCCATCAGTGGGGCAAGGACAGAGGATCCTTACGAGCAGTACTTC.

This rearrangement joins TRBV14 to TRBJ1-4; no clear D. Germline lookup yields CDR1 SGHDN and CDR2 FVKESK. V lost 3 bases to trimming and J lost 3 bases, with 14 bases between them. There are 16 residues in the CDR3. The CDR3: CASSHEQEGPNEKLFF. CDR3 nucleotide sequence: TGTGCCAGCAGCCATGAGCAGGAGGGCCCTAATGAAAAACTGTTTTTT.

The rearrangement joins TRBV28 to TRBJ1-4; no clear D gene. There are 15 residues in the CDR3. CDR1 and CDR2 (germline): MDHEN, SYDVKM. V was clipped by 3 bases and J by 0 bases, with 8 bases between them. The chain's CDR3 is CASSFQIATNEKLFF. DNA for the CDR3: TGTGCCAGCAGTTTCCAAATTGCAACTAATGAAAAACTGTTTTTT.

This chain links TRBV5-6 with TRBJ1-2; 7 bases line up with TRBD1. J gave up 2 bases and V 3 bases, and 4 bases lay outside the gene matches. The CDR3 covers 14 residues. The germline V gene has CDR1 SGHDT and CDR2 YYEEEE. The DNA of the CDR3 is TGTGCCAGCAGCTGGACAGGTTCAAACTATGGCTACACCTTC. It codes for CASSWTGSNYGYTF. Supplemented by reference TRBV5-6 and TRBJ1-2, the full variable domain reads DAGVTQSPTHLIKTRGQQVTLRCSPKSGHDTVSWYQQALGQGPQFIFQYYEEEERQRGNFPDRFSGHQFPNYSSELNVNALLLGDSALYLCASSWTGSNYGYTFGSGTRLTVV.

This clone showed up just once. V usage is TRBV10-2 and J usage is TRBJ1-1; the D gene is possibly TRBD1 (6 bases). CDR1 is WSHSY, CDR2 SAAADI, per germline. The CDR3 consists of 12 residues. Deletions cut 7 bases from V and 11 bases from J, with 17 bases between. CDR3 sequence reads: CASKDYRDDAFF. The CDR3 coding sequence is TGCGCCAGCAAAGATTACAGGGATGACGCTTTCTTT.

The chain is built from TRBV7-3 and TRBJ2-6; perhaps TRBD2 as D (5 bases). The V end was cut by 5 bases, the J end by 0 bases, with 26 bases between. CDR1 and CDR2 from the germline V gene are SGHTA and FQGTGA. The CDR3 has 21 amino acids. CDR3 sequence: CASSRGLRVGPSNSGANVLTF. CDR3 DNA: TGTGCCAGCAGCAGAGGGCTGCGGGTCGGACCTTCAAACTCTGGGGCCAACGTCCTGACTTTC.

This clone was detected once. A junction end diverges from the germline sequence, so it may reflect a read error. This same CDR3 is encoded by further DNA sequences in the sample. The chain recombines TRBV7-9 with TRBJ1-4; TRBD1 agrees at 9 bases. The CDR3 runs 18 residues. The germline V gene has CDR1 SEHNR and CDR2 FQNEAQ (reference sequence). The CDR3: CASSLEGTGRSTNEKLFF. The CDR3 DNA sequence: TGTGCAAGCAGCTTAGAAGGGACAGGGCGATCAACTAATGAAAAACTGTTTTTT.

This chain connects TRBV11-2 to TRBJ1-1; tentatively, D is TRBD1 (5 bases). V lost 1 base and J lost 11, with 14 bases in between. Germline V lookup: CDR1 SGHAT, CDR2 FQNNGV. The CDR3 is 13 residues long. The CDR3 protein is CASSLGGVGDAFF. The DNA for the CDR3 is TGTGCCAGCAGCTTAGGGGGGGTAGGGGATGCTTTCTTT.

In this sample, this clone turned up a few times. This chain uses TRBV7-1 with TRBJ1-4; D not resolved. TRBV7-1 is given ORF status, its function remaining uncertain. This CDR3 contains 15 residues. V lost 4 bases and J 0 bases, leaving 9 bases between the germline ends. The CDR3 DNA follows: TGTGCCAGCAGCTTGATTAGTTCAACTAATGAAAAACTGTTTTTT. Translating it yields CASSLISSTNEKLFF.

The chain has TRBV7-2 and TRBJ2-5; D perhaps matches TRBD2 (5 bases). CDR1 is SGHTA, CDR2 FQGNSA, per germline. The V end was cut by 1 base, the J end by 5 bases, with 11 bases between. The CDR3 covers 14 residues. The CDR3 DNA follows: TGTGCCAGCAGCTTAGATCTGGGCGGGGAGACCCAGTACTTC. Its protein product is CASSLDLGGETQYF.

The chain recombines TRBV5-1 with TRBJ2-7; 11 bases match TRBD1. The length of the CDR3 is 17 residues. Germline V lookup: CDR1 SGHRS, CDR2 YFSETQ. V dropped 4 bases and J dropped 6; count of bases not matched to a gene: 15. The CDR3 sequence: CASSEYSGTGGISEQYF. The CDR3 nucleotides are TGCGCCAGCAGCGAGTATTCCGGGACAGGGGGTATTAGCGAGCAGTACTTC. Full variable domain (remainder filled in from reference TRBV5-1 and TRBJ2-7): KAGVTQTPRYLIKTRGQQVTLSCSPISGHRSVSWYQQTPGQGLQFLFEYFSETQRNKGNFPGRFSGRQFSNSRSEMNVSTLELGDSALYLCASSEYSGTGGISEQYFGPGTRLTVT.

This clone was found a few times. The V gene is TRBV11-1, the J gene TRBJ2-7, with 10 bases aligning to TRBD1. The CDR3 covers 15 residues. Losses at the gene ends were 5 bases for V and 1 base for J; bases not matched to a gene: 5. Germline V gives CDR1 SGHAT, CDR2 FQDESV (reference sequence). The CDR3 protein is CASSIGQGGSYEQYF. CDR3 nucleotides: TGTGCCAGCAGCATCGGACAGGGGGGATCCTACGAGCAGTACTTC.

The rearrangement links TRBV12-5 to TRBJ1-5; a weak D match, TRBD1 (5 bases). V was clipped by 6 bases and J by 4 bases, with 7 bases between them. The V gene's germline CDR1 is LGHNT and CDR2 FRNRAP. The CDR3 totals 12 residues. The CDR3 region is CASGEGNQPQHF. CDR3 in DNA: TGTGCTAGTGGGGAGGGGAATCAGCCCCAGCATTTT.